This T cell receptor beta chain appears in the sequencing data of a study of CD8+CD57+ T cells in acquired aplastic anemia. On this clonotype itself: Its antigen remains unknown.

Genomic DNA constituted the template upon which TCR beta VDJ and CDR3 profiling was performed. MiXCR, applied by TCRdb to the reads, yields one record per CDR3 protein. This table has about 180,000 distinct CDR3 sequences, 45% to 55% appearing once. By flow cytometry, patients selected for sequencing had shown an expansion of CD8+CD57+ cells. Germline CDR1 reads SGHAT; CDR2 reads FQNNGV. The CDR3 covers 14 residues. Trimming cost V 6 bases and J 3 bases, with 13 bases left between them. Whole-study results and caveats: Any difference that existed in CD8+ Simpson's diversity between patients and controls was not significant.

The source material was sorted CD4+, CD8+, or CD8+CD57+ T cells (not recorded which) from PBMCs. This TCR was recovered from a human donor with aplastic anemia. V usage is TRBV11-2 and J usage is TRBJ2-3, with D perhaps TRBD1 (5 bases). Written as DNA, the CDR3 is TGTGCCAGCAGTATTGACAGTGCGACAGATACGCAGTATTTT. Protein sequence: CASSIDSATDTQYF.